This T cell receptor beta chain was profiled in a study of CXCR3-negative and CXCR3-positive naive CD8 T cells. Comment on this clonotype: The antigen is undetermined.

Germline-derived CDR1 and CDR2 are SQVTM and ANQGSEA. CDR3 size: 13 residues. The TRB libraries of cDNA were built by UMI-labeled 5' RACE. TCRdb reprocessed the 5' RACE reads, with one entry per CDR3 protein and no DNA. The table gives roughly 100,000 distinct CDR3 sequences; the top ten clones make up 0.95% to 1.4% of it. Study-wide findings and caveats: TRBV-TRBJ usage was alike in naive CXCR3-negative and CXCR3-positive cells but differed in memory cells. Surface CD5 matched across naive subsets, and TRB CDR3 properties served to infer TCR strength.

The sorting of each CD8+ T cell subset was done in triplicate, at a few hundred thousand cells each. The sequenced material came from naive CXCR3- CD8+ T cells from blood. Subset in this sample: CD45RO-CCR7+CD27+CD95- naive CD8+ T cells lacking CXCR3 (TNR3-). This chain joins TRBV29-1 and TRBJ2-1. The sequence derives from a human donor in good health. Some clones in this sample may be carry-over from other donors' samples. CDR3: CSVRTSSYNEQFF.